The entry below describes one T cell receptor (beta chain). Per the authors' pipeline: Estimates of nucleated cell counts were drawn from the amplification of reference gene primers. Sequencing used immunoSEQ multiplex PCR; TCRdb keeps in-frame clones, though not all of them. V and J calls plus clone size are reproduced from that table; the DNA served to infer D and trimming. This sample yields 150,000 to 200,000 clones, of which 90% are seen a single time; about 0.66% belongs to the top ten. The record originates from a study of blood T cell repertoires in COVID-19. Background on the study: Italy, Spain and the United States were the sources of the convalescent and acute COVID-19 samples. T cells, B-cell-depleted T cells, or PBMCs supplied cDNA or gDNA.

Trimming removed 7 bases from V and 6 bases from J, with 12 bases in between. Per germline, CDR1 LNHNV and CDR2 YYDKDF (reference sequence). The CDR3 extends over 13 amino acids. The V and J genes are TRBV15 and TRBJ1-4; tentative D call: TRBD1 (6 bases). Sequenced: peripheral blood. The TCR sequence derives from a man aged 50 to 59 with acute or convalescent COVID-19. CDR3 nucleotide sequence: TGTGCCACCAAGGACAGAGGGGATGAAAAACTGTTTTTT. It specifies CATKDRGDEKLFF.